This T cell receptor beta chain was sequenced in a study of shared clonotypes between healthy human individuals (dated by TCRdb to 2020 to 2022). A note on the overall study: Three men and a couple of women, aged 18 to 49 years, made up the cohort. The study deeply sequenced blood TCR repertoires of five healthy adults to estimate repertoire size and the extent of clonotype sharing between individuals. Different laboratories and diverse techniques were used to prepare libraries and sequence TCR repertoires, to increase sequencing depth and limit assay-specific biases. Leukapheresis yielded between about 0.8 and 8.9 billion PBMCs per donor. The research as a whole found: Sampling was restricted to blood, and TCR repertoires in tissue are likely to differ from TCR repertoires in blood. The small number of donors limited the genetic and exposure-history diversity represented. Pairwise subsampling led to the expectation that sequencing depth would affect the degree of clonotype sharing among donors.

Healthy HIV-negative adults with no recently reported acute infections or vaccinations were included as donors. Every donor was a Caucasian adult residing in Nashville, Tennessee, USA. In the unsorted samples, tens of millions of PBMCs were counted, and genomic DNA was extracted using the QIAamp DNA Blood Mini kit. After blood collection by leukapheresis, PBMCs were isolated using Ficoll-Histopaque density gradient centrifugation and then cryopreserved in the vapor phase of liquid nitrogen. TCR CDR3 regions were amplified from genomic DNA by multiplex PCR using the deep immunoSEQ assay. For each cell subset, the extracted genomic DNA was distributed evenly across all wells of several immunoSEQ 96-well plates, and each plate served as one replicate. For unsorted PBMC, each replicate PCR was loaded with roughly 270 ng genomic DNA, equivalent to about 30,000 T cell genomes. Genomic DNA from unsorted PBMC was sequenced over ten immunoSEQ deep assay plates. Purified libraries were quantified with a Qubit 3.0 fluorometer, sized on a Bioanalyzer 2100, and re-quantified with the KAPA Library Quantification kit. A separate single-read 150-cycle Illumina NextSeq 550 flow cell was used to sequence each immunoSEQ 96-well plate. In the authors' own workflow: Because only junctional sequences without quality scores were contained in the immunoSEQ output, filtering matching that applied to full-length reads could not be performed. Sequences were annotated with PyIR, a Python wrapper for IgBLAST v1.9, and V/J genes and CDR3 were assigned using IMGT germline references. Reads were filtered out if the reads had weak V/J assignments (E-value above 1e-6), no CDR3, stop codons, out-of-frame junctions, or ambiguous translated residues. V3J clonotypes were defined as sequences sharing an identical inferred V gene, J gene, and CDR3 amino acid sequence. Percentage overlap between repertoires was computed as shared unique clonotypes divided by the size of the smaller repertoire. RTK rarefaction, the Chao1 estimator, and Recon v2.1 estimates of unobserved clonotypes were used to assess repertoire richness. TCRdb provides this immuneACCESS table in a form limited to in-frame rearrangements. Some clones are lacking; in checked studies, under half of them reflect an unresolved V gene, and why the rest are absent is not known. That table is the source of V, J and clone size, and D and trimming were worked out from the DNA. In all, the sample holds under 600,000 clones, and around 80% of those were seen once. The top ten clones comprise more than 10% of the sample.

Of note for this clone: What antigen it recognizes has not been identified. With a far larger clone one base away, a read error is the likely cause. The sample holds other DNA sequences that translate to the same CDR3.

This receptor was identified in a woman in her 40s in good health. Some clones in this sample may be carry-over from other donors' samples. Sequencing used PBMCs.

CDR3 reads: CASRYLLGAGELFF. The DNA is as follows: TGTGCCAGCAGATATCTACTTGGGGCCGGGGAGCTGTTTTTT. The chain employs TRBV28 and TRBJ2-2; the D gene identity is not certain. The CDR3 starts with the cysteine, ends with the phenylalanine, and has 14 residues. Left in the record is the CDR3 DNA by itself, 42 bases read in frame from the first base. V was cut back by 6 bases and J by 6 bases, leaving a gap of 14 bases between them. Per the germline V gene, MDHEN is the CDR1 and SYDVKM is the CDR2.